The present TCR beta chain was sequenced within a study of CD8 T cell repertoires and HIV-1 epitope variants. Per germline, CDR1 MNHEY and CDR2 SMNVEV (reference sequence). This CDR3 spans 13 amino acids. V lost 5 bases to trimming and J lost 4 bases, with 11 bases between them. As for this clone: Its antigen is currently unknown.

Assay used: immunoSEQ multiplex PCR; TCRdb lists only in-frame clones, some missing. The table has a few thousand clones, 65% to 70% seen once; the top ten hold around 41%. The chain links TRBV27 to TRBJ1-2; D perhaps matches TRBD1 (6 bases). The specimen was cultured CD8+ T cells derived from PBMCs. This TCR was recovered from a male donor with HIV. The CDR3: CASSPTGSYGYTF. Written as DNA, the CDR3 is TGTGCCAGCAGTCCAACAGGGTCCTATGGCTACACCTTC.